This T cell receptor (beta chain) came from a study of shared clonotypes between healthy human individuals. J lost 3 bases, V lost 8 bases, and 7 bases had no gene match. The CDR3 contains 13 residues. Per germline, CDR1 PRHDT and CDR2 FYEKMQ (reference sequence). Overall study findings and caveats: Larger estimated richness was generally recorded for naive subsets relative to memory subsets.

The count of this clone is one. The antigen is not known. For sorted subsets, approximately 200 ng DNA per replicate equaled roughly 29,000 T cell genomes. Source study methods: Without quality scores, immunoSEQ junctional reads could not be filtered like full-length reads. Only in-frame clones appear in the TCRdb table, and some are missing; sequencing was by immunoSEQ multiplex PCR. V and J calls and clone size come straight from that table; D and trimming were deduced from the DNA. The sample consists of about 2.3 million clones, about 92% of them appearing once. V and J are TRBV13 and TRBJ2-7; 7 bases are shared with TRBD2. The receptor was derived from a man aged 18-30 years in good health. Some clones in this sample may be carry-over from other donors' samples. What was sequenced was naive CD4+ T cells from PBMCs. Sample subset: CD45RA+ positively selected. The CDR3 protein is CASRQGGYYEQYF. CDR3 in DNA: TGTGCCAGCCGTCAGGGAGGGTACTACGAGCAGTACTTC. Drawing the rest from reference TRBV13 and TRBJ2-7, the complete variable domain is AAGVIQSPRHLIKEKRETATLKCYPIPRHDTVYWYQQGPGQDPQFLISFYEKMQSDKGSIPDRFSAQQFSDYHSELNMSSLELGDSALYFCASRQGGYYEQYFGPGTRLTVT.